Listed below are T cell receptor beta chains from one sample, sequenced in a study of T cell repertoires in cytomegalovirus infection. No antigens are known for them. TCRdb reanalysed the reads using MiXCR and keeps one entry per CDR3 protein. The sample shows about 110,000 distinct CDR3 sequences, approximately 28% of them seen only once. The sequencing here drew on CD8+ T cells from cultured PBMCs, taken from culture after CMV antigen stimulation. These TCRs come from a human donor in good health (CMV status not recorded). Some clones in this sample may be carry-over from other donors' samples. Each CDR3 is given with its conserved first and last residue. The D gene is left open where the match is weak. Expanded clones are given a class, and other clones once, few, many or no size at all.

- | TRBD2 | TRBJ2-3 | TRBV6-4 | TGTGCCAGCAGTGACCTAGCGGGGGAAACAGATACGCAGTATTTT | CASSDLAGETDTQYF
few | TRBD1 | TRBJ2-1 | TRBV12-3/TRBV12-4 | TGTGCCAGCAGTTTACAGACAGGGGGCATCGATGAGCAGTTCTTC | CASSLQTGGIDEQFF
- | - | TRBJ1-4 | TRBV7-8 | TGTGCCAGCAGCCAAAAGCGGGGTTCGGGTCGGGAAAAACTGTTTTTT | CASSQKRGSGREKLFF
few | TRBD2 | TRBJ2-7 | TRBV6-1 | TGTGCCAGCAGTGCCGGGAGCGGGGGAATCTACGAGCAGTACTTC | CASSAGSGGIYEQYF
- | - | TRBJ2-5 | TRBV12-3/TRBV12-4 | TGTGCCAGCAGTTTACGAGACACCGTTAAGCAAGAGACCCAGTACTTC | CASSLRDTVKQETQYF
- | TRBD1 | TRBJ1-1 | TRBV7-3 | TGTGCCAGCAGCTCCGGACAGGGGGCTGACACTGAAGCTTTCTTT | CASSSGQGADTEAFF
- | - | TRBJ2-1 | TRBV12-3/TRBV12-4 | TGTGCCAGCAGTCTCGGGCAGTTCGTTCTATATGAGCAGTTCTTC | CASSLGQFVLYEQFF
few | TRBD2 | TRBJ2-7 | TRBV7-9 | TGTGCCAGCAGCTTCGGCGGGGGAGGATACGAGCAGTACTTC | CASSFGGGGYEQYF
- | - | TRBJ2-7 | TRBV6-5 | TGTGCCAGCAGTTACGGCCGAGACGAGCAGTACTTC | CASSYGRDEQYF
- | - | TRBJ1-1 | TRBV20-1 | TGCAGTGCGTCCGAGGGGCTGAACACTGAAGCTTTCTTT | CSASEGLNTEAFF
few | - | TRBJ1-4 | TRBV7-9 | TGTGCCAGCAGCACCCCCCGCGATGAAAAACTGTTTTTT | CASSTPRDEKLFF
- | TRBD2 | TRBJ2-7 | TRBV6-2/TRBV6-3 | TGTGCCAGCAGAGCCTCGGCGGGGGTTTCCTACGAGCAGTACTTC | CASRASAGVSYEQYF
many | - | TRBJ2-1 | TRBV7-3 | TGTGCCAGCAGCTTATATCCGGGAGATGAGCAGTTCTTC | CASSLYPGDEQFF
- | - | TRBJ1-2 | TRBV2 | TGTGCCAGCAGTGAATGGCCGGCCGACTATGGCTACACCTTC | CASSEWPADYGYTF
many | - | TRBJ2-2 | TRBV2 | TGTGCCAGCCTAAGGGAGCGGGAGCTGTTTTTT | CASLRERELFF
few | TRBD1 | TRBJ2-7 | TRBV24-1 | TGTGCCACCAGTGATCGCCCGGGACAGGGACCCTACGAGCAGTACTTC | CATSDRPGQGPYEQYF
many | - | TRBJ1-1 | TRBV20-1 | TGCAGTGCTAGAGATCTCGAGGCAGGGGTGAGGAACACTGAAGCTTTCTTT | CSARDLEAGVRNTEAFF
- | - | TRBJ2-1 | TRBV7-2 | TGTGCCAGCAGCCAAGCGGGCGGGTACAATGAGCAGTTCTTC | CASSQAGGYNEQFF
many | - | TRBJ2-7 | TRBV12-3/TRBV12-4 | TGTGCCAGCAGTTTTTCGGGGTCCGAGCAGTACTTC | CASSFSGSEQYF
- | - | TRBJ2-1 | TRBV6-5 | TGTGCCAGCAGCAAGGCCTGGGTCGGGGATGAGCAGTTCTTC | CASSKAWVGDEQFF
few | - | TRBJ1-6 | TRBV4-1 | TGCGCCAGCAGCCAAGGATGGCCCAATAATTCACCCCTCCACTTT | CASSQGWPNNSPLHF
- | - | TRBJ1-1 | TRBV6-6 | TGTGCCAGCAGGATCCAGGGACTGAACACTGAAGCTTTCTTT | CASRIQGLNTEAFF
- | - | TRBJ1-5 | TRBV20-1 | TGCAGTGCTAGAGATGGGGGGGGGTTCGGGCCCCAGCATTTT | CSARDGGGFGPQHF
- | - | TRBJ2-7 | TRBV7-6 | TGTGCCAGCAGCTTGAAATCGGGGCCGTCCTACGAGCAGTACTTC | CASSLKSGPSYEQYF
- | - | TRBJ1-2 | TRBV28 | TGTGCCAGCAGCAAAACAGGGACTAGGGGATATGGCTACACCTTC | CASSKTGTRGYGYTF
- | TRBD1 | TRBJ1-4 | TRBV29-1 | TGCAGCGTTTTACAGGGGGCGGGAGAAAAACTGTTTTTT | CSVLQGAGEKLFF
few | - | TRBJ1-1 | TRBV12-3/TRBV12-4 | TGTGCCAGCAGTAAGACCTGGGAGGACACTGAAGCTTTCTTT | CASSKTWEDTEAFF
- | - | TRBJ2-7 | TRBV7-6 | TGTGCCAGCAGCTCCGAGGACAAGTACGAGCAGTACTTC | CASSSEDKYEQYF
few | - | TRBJ1-1 | TRBV11-2 | TGTGCCAGCAGCCCGGGGCCTCGGGGACCTGAAGCTTTCTTT | CASSPGPRGPEAFF
- | - | TRBJ2-1 | TRBV27 | TGTGCCAGCAGTTTGGGCACAGGGAAGTACAATGAGCAGTTCTTC | CASSLGTGKYNEQFF
few | - | TRBJ2-3 | TRBV12-3/TRBV12-4 | TGTGCCAGCACCCCTCCAGGGGCATTCAATACGCAGTATTTT | CASTPPGAFNTQYF
- | TRBD1 | TRBJ1-6 | TRBV6-1 | TGTGCCAGCAGTTACGTAGGACAGGGTGATTCACCCCTCCACTTT | CASSYVGQGDSPLHF
- | - | TRBJ2-1 | TRBV27 | TGTGCCAGCAGTCCTCACCTGAGTGAATGGAACAATGAGCAGTTCTTC | CASSPHLSEWNNEQFF
once | - | TRBJ2-2 | TRBV19 | TGTGCCAGCCTCCGGGATTATTCCACCGGGGAGCTGTTTTTT | CASLRDYSTGELFF
- | - | TRBJ2-5 | TRBV7-6 | TGTGCCAGCAGCGTCAAACAGGGTTGGGAGGAGACCCAGTACTTC | CASSVKQGWEETQYF
- | - | TRBJ2-7 | TRBV2 | TGTGCCAGCAGTGAACTGGCGGAGTACGAGCAGTACTTC | CASSELAEYEQYF
- | TRBD2 | TRBJ2-1 | TRBV27 | TGTGCCAGCAGTCCCCTTTCTAGCGGGGGAACCTACAATGAGCAGTTCTTC | CASSPLSSGGTYNEQFF
- | - | TRBJ2-7 | TRBV27 | TGTGCCAGCAGTACCACTAATACCGGGACCTCTTCCTACGAGCAGTACTTC | CASSTTNTGTSSYEQYF
many | TRBD2 | TRBJ2-3 | TRBV7-2 | TGTGCCAGCAGCCCTAGCGGGGGAGGAGGAGATACGCAGTATTTT | CASSPSGGGGDTQYF
few | - | TRBJ2-3 | TRBV9 | TGTGCCAGCAGCGTAGGGATTCGAGGAAGGGGGGGCGGCACAGATACGCAGTATTTT | CASSVGIRGRGGGTDTQYF
many | TRBD1 | TRBJ1-2 | TRBV5-6 | TGTGCCAGCAGCTTGCACGGGACAGTCAACTATGGCTACACCTTC | CASSLHGTVNYGYTF
- | - | TRBJ2-1 | TRBV10-3 | TGTGCCATCAGTGAAGGCCTGGACAATGAGCAGTTCTTC | CAISEGLDNEQFF
- | TRBD1 | TRBJ1-2 | TRBV28 | TGTGCCAGCAGTTTATGGACAGGGGGCCGGATAAACTATGGCTACACCTTC | CASSLWTGGRINYGYTF
- | - | TRBJ1-4 | TRBV12-3/TRBV12-4 | TGTGCCAGCACCCCGTGGGCAACTAATGAAAAACTGTTTTTT | CASTPWATNEKLFF
many | - | TRBJ1-6 | TRBV6-1 | TGTGCCAGCAGTGACACAGGGTTCAATTCACCCCTCCACTTT | CASSDTGFNSPLHF